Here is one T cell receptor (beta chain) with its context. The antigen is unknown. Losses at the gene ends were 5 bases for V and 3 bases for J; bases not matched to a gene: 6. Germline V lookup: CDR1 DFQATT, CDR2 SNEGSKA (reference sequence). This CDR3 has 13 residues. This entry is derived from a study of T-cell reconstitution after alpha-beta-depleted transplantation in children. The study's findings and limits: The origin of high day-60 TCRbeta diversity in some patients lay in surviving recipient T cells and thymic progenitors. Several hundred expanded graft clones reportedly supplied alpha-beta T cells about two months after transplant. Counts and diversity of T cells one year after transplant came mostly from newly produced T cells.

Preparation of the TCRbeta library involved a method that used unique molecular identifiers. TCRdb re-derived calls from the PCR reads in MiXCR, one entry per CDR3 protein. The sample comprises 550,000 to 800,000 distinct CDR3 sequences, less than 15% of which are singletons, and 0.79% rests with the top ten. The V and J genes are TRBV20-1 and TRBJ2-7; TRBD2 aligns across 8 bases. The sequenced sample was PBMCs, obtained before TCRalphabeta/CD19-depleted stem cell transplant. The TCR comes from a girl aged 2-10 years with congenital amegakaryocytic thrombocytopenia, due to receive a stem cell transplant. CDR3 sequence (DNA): TGCAGTGCTGAGGGACTAGGGGACTACGAGCAGTACTTC. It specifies CSAEGLGDYEQYF.